This T cell receptor (beta chain) was profiled in a study of shared clonotypes between healthy human individuals (TCRdb year 2020). As for the study more broadly: Two women and three men aged 18 to 49 years were included in the cohort. Per donor, leukapheresis produced somewhere between about 0.8 and 9 billion PBMCs. Different laboratories and diverse techniques were used to prepare libraries and sequence TCR repertoires, to increase sequencing depth and limit assay-specific biases. For each donor, three plates each were used for CD4 naive and CD4 memory, two plates were used for CD8 naive, and one plate was used for CD8 memory. To estimate repertoire size and how much clonotype sharing occurs between individuals, the study deeply sequenced the blood TCR repertoires of roughly 5 healthy adults. The investigation overall reported the following: Sampling was restricted to blood, and TCR repertoires in tissues likely differ from the TCR repertoires found in blood. Clonotypes shared by all four sorted-subset donors showed higher generation probabilities than non-shared clonotypes. Because the study included a small number of donors, the genetic and exposure-history diversity represented was limited. Sharing across several donors was observed for about 5% of naive CD4, 3% to 3.5% of naive CD8, around 2.5% of memory CD4, and about 0.4% of memory CD8 clonotypes. Based on pairwise subsampling, the degree of clonotype sharing among donors was expected to be affected by sequencing depth. Rarefaction of sorted-subset datasets indicated incomplete sequencing despite the large sequencing depth. Naive subsets generally had larger estimated clonotype richness than memory subsets.

For the CD8 naive samples, CD45RO-negative cells were positively selected for CCR7, yielding a CD45RA+CCR7+ population from which TemRA cells were excluded. Healthy HIV-negative adults with no recently reported acute infections or vaccinations were included as donors. Every donor was a Caucasian adult residing in Nashville, Tennessee, USA. Blood was obtained by leukapheresis, after which PBMCs were separated by Ficoll-Histopaque density gradient centrifugation and cryopreserved in liquid nitrogen vapor phase. Analytical flow cytometry was used to check the purity and quantity of every magnetically sorted T cell population. Genomic DNA was isolated from each sorted fraction and quantified by UV absorbance on a Nanodrop 2000c. The CDR3 goes from the cysteine to the phenylalanine over 13 residues. Kept here is only the CDR3 DNA, which spans 39 bases and is read in frame from base 1. As encoded in the germline V gene (reference sequence), CDR1 is MNHEY while CDR2 is SMNVEV. The junction shows trimming of 9 bases on V and 2 bases on J, and the gene matches do not reach 5 bases of it.

Using the deep immunoSEQ assay, TCR CDR3 regions were amplified from genomic DNA by multiplex PCR. Genomic DNA extracted from each cell subset was distributed evenly over all wells of several immunoSEQ 96-well plates, and each plate served as one replicate. Each replicate PCR for sorted subsets received roughly 0.2 ug genomic DNA, equal to tens of thousands of T cell genomes. The purified libraries were quantified using a Qubit 3.0 fluorometer, sized with a Bioanalyzer 2100, and then quantified again using the KAPA Library Quantification kit. A separate single-read 150-cycle Illumina NextSeq 550 flow cell was used to sequence each immunoSEQ 96-well plate. From the authors' description of their analysis: Because the immunoSEQ output held only junctional sequences and lacked quality scores, the filtering could not match the filtering applied to full-length reads. To assign V/J genes and CDR3, sequences were annotated against IMGT germline references using PyIR, a Python wrapper for IgBLAST v1.9. Reads were removed for weak V/J assignments (E-value above 1e-6), missing CDR3, stop codons, out-of-frame junctions, or ambiguous translated residues. V3J clonotypes were defined as sequences sharing the same inferred V gene, J gene, and CDR3 amino acid sequence. Percentage overlap between repertoires was computed as shared unique clonotypes divided by the size of the smaller repertoire. Three approaches were used to assess repertoire richness: RTK rarefaction, the Chao1 estimator, and Recon v2.1 estimates of unobserved clonotypes. Generation probabilities for all TCRbeta clonotypes obtained by the gDNA method from several donors were computed using OLGA. TCRdb stores this immuneACCESS table with in-frame sequences only. Part of the clones is absent; in the studies checked, under half of the shortfall reflects unresolved V genes, and no reason is known for the rest. V, J and clone size derive from that table, while D and trimming were established from the DNA sequence. In all, the sample holds about 600,000 clones, and nearly 97% of those were seen once. Together, the top ten hold 0.11% of the sample.

With regard to this clone: Its target antigen remains unknown. Nothing much larger sits one base from this clone, and base qualities are not available.

Sequenced sample: naive CD8+ T cells sorted from blood. The sample's cell subset or site label, in plain terms: CD45RA+CCR7+. The V and J genes are TRBV27 and TRBJ2-7, with 9 middle bases fitting TRBD1. The receptor was isolated from a woman under 40 in good health. For the CDR3, the sequence is CARDRGNPYEQYF. The DNA sequence follows: TGTGCCAGAGACAGGGGGAATCCCTACGAGCAGTACTTC.